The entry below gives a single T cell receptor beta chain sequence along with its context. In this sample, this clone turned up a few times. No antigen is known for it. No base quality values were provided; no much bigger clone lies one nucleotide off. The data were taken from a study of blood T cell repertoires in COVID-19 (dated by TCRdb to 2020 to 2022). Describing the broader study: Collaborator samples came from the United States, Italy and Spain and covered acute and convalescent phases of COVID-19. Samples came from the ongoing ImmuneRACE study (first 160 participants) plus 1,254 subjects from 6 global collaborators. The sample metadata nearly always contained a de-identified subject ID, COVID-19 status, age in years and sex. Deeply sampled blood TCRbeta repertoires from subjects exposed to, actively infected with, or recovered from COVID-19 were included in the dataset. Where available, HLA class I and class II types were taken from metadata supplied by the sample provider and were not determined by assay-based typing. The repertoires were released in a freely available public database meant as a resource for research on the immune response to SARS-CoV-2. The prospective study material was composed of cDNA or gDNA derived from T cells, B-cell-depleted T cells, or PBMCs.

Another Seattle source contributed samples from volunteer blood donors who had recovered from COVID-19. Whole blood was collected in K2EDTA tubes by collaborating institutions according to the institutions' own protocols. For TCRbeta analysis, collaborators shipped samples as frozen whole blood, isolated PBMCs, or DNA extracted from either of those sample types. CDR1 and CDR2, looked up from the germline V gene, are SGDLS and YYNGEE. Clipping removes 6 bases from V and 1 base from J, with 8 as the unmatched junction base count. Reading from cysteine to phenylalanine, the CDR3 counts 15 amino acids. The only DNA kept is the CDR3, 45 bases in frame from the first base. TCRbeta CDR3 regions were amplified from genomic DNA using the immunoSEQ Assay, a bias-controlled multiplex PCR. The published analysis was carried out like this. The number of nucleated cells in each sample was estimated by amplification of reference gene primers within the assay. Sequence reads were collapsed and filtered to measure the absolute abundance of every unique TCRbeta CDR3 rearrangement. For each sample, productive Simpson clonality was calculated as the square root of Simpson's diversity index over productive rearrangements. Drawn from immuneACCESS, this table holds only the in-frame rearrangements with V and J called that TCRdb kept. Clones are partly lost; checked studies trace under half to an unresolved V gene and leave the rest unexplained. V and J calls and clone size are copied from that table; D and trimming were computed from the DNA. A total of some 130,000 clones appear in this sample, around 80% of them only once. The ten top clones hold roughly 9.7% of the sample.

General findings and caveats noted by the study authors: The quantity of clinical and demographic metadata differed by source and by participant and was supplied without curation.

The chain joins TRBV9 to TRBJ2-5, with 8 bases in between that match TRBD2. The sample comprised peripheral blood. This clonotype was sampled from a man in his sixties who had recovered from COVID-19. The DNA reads TGTGCCAGCACCTTTGGCGGGGGGTCCCAAGAGACCCAGTACTTC. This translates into CASTFGGGSQETQYF.